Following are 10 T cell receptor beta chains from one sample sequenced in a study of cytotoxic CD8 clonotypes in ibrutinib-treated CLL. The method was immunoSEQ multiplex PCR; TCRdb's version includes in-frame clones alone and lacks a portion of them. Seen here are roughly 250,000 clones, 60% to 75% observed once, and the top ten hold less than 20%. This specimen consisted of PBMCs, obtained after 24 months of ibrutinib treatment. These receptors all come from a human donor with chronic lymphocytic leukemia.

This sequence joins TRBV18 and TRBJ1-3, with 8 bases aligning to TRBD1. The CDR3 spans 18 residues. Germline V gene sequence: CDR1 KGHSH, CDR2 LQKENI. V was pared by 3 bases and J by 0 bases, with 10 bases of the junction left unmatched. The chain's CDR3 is CASSPFLTGEGSGNTIYF. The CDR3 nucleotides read TGTGCCAGCTCACCCTTTTTGACAGGGGAGGGCTCTGGAAACACCATATATTTT.

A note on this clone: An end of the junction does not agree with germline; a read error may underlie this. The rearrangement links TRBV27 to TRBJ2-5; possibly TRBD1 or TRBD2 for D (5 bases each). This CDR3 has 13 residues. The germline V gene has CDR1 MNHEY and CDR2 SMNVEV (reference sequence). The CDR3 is CASRRGVQETQYF. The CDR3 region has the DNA TGTGCTAGCAGAAGGGGAGTCCAAGAGACCCAGTACTTC.

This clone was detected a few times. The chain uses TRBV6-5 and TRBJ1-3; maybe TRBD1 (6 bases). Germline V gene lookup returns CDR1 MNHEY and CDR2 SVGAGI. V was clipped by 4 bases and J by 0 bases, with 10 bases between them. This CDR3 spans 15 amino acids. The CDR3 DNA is TGTGCCAGCAGTTCTACAGGGAGCTCTGGAAACACCATATATTTT. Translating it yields CASSSTGSSGNTIYF.

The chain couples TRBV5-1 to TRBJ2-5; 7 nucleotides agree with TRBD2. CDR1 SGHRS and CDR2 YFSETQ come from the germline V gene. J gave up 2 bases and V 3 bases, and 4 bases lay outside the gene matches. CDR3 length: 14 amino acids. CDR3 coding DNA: TGCGCCAGCAGCTGGCGGGAGTTTCAAGAGACCCAGTACTTC. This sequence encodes CASSWREFQETQYF.

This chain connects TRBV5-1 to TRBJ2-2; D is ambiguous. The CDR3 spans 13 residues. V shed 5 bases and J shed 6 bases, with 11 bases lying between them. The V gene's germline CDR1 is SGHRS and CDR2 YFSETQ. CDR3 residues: CASSFGSAGELFF. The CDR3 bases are TGCGCCAGCAGTTTCGGTTCCGCCGGGGAGCTGTTTTTT.

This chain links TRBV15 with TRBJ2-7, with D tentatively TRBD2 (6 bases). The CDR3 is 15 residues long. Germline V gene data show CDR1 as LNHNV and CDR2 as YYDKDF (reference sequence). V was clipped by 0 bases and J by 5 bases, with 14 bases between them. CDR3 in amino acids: CATSRDRRRDDEQYF. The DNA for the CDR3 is TGTGCCACCAGCAGAGATCGAAGGAGGGACGACGAGCAGTACTTC.

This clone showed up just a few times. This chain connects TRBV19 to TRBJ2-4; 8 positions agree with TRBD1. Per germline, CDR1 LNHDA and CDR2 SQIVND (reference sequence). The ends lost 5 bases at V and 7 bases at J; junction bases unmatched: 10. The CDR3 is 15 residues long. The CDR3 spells CASSSRDRPGNIQYF. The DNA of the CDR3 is TGTGCCAGTAGTTCGAGGGACAGGCCGGGGAACATTCAGTACTTC.

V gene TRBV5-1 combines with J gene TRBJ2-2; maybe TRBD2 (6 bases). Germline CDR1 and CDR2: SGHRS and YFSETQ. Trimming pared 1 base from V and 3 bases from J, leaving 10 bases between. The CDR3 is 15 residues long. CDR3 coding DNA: TGCGCCAGCAGCTTGAGAGCGGGTTACACCGGGGAGCTGTTTTTT. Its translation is CASSLRAGYTGELFF.

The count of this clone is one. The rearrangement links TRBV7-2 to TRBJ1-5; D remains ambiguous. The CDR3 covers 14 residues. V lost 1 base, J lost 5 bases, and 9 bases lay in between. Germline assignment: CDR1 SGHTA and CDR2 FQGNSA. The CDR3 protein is CASSLVEGYQPQHF. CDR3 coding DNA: TGTGCCAGCAGCTTAGTGGAGGGATATCAGCCCCAGCATTTT.

In DNA, the CDR3 is TGTGCCAGCAGTCCCGCTACGGGACTAGCGTGGAATGAGCAGTTCTTC. It specifies CASSPATGLAWNEQFF. The chain has TRBV6-6 and TRBJ2-1; 10 bases line up with TRBD2. The CDR3 has 16 amino acids. CDR1 MNHNY and CDR2 SVGAGI come from the germline V gene (reference sequence). J was trimmed by 7 bases and V by 5 bases; bases with no gene match: 11.